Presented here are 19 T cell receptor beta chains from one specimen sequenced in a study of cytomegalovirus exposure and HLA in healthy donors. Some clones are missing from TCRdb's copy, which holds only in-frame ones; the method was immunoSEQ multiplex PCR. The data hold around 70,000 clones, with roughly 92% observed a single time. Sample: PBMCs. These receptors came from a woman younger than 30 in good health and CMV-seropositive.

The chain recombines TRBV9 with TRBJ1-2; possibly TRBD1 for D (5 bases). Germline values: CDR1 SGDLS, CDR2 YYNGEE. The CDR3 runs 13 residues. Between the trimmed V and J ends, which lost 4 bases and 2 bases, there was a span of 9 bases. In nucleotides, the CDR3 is TGTGCCAGCAGCCCAGACAGCAACTATGGCTACACCTTC. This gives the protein CASSPDSNYGYTF.

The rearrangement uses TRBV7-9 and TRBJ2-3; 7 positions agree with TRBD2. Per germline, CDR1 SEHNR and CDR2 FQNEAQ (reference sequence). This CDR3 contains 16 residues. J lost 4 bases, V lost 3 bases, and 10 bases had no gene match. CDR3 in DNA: TGTGCCAGCAGCTTTCTGCCAGCGGGGCCTGCAGATACGCAGTATTTT. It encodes CASSFLPAGPADTQYF.

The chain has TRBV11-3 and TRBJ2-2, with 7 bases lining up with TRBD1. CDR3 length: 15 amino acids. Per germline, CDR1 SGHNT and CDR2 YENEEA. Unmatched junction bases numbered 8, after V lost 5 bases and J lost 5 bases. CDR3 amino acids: CASSPLTGTTGELFF. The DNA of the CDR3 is TGTGCCAGCAGCCCTTTGACAGGGACGACCGGGGAGCTGTTTTTT.

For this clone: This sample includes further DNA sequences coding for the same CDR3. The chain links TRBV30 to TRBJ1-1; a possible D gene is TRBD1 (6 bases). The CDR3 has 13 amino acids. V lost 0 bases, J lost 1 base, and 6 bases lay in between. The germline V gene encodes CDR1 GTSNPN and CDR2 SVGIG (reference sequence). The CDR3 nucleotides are TGTGCCTGGAGTGTAGGGGGGAACACTGAAGCTTTCTTT. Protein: CAWSVGGNTEAFF.

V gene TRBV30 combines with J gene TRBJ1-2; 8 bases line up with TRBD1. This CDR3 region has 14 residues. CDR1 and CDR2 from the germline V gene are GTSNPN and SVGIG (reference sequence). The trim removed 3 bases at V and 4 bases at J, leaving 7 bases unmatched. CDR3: CAWSDRGRLYGYTF. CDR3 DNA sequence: TGTGCCTGGAGCGACAGGGGACGGCTCTATGGCTACACCTTC.

The CDR3 loop is CAISEVLAGSTDTQYF. DNA for the CDR3: TGTGCCATCAGTGAGGTGCTAGCGGGGAGCACAGATACGCAGTATTTT. V is TRBV10-3 and J is TRBJ2-3, with 9 bases aligning to TRBD2. After removal of 2 bases from V and 0 bases from J, the junction contained 3 bases not matched to a gene. The CDR3 contains 16 residues. CDR1 ENHRY and CDR2 SYGVKD come from the germline V gene.

CDR3 in amino acids: CASSTTGTGSHEQYF. The CDR3 DNA follows: TGTGCCAGCAGCACCACCGGGACAGGGTCCCACGAGCAGTACTTC. The chain couples TRBV7-3 to TRBJ2-7; 9 positions match TRBD1. This CDR3 has 15 amino acids. The germline CDR1 and CDR2 sequences are SGHTA and FQGTGA. Trimming cost V 5 bases and J 5 bases; bases outside gene matches: 10.

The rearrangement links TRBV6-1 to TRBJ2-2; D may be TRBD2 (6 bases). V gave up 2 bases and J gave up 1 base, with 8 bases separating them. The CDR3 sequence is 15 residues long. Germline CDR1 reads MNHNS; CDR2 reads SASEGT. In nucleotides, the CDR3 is TGTGCCAGCAGTGAACTGGGGGGGAACACCGGGGAGCTGTTTTTT. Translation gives CASSELGGNTGELFF.

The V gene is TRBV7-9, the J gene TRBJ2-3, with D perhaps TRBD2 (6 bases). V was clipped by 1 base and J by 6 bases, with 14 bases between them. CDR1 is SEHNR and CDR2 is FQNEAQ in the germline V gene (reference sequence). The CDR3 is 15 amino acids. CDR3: CASSLGAASGDTQYF. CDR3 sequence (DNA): TGTGCCAGCAGCTTAGGGGCAGCCAGCGGGGATACGCAGTATTTT.

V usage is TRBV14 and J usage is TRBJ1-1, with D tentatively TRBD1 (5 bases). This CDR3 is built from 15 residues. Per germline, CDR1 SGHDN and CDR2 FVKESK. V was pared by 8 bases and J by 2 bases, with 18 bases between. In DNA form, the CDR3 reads TGTGCCAGCGAGTTGGTGGCAGGGCCTAACACTGAAGCTTTCTTT. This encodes CASELVAGPNTEAFF.

The chain's CDR3 is CASSFGGQGAIREKLFF. The DNA for the CDR3 is TGTGCCAGCAGTTTTGGTGGACAGGGGGCAATACGCGAAAAACTGTTTTTT. This chain joins TRBV28 and TRBJ1-4; 11 bases match TRBD1. V lost 3 bases to trimming and J lost 8 bases; unmatched junction nucleotides: 11. There are 17 residues in the CDR3. The germline V gene has CDR1 MDHEN and CDR2 SYDVKM. The whole variable domain, filled in from reference TRBV28 and TRBJ1-4, reads DVKVTQSSRYLVKRTGEKVFLECVQDMDHENMFWYRQDPGLGLRLIYFSYDVKMKEKGDIPEGYSVSREKKERFSLILESASTNQTSMYLCASSFGGQGAIREKLFFGSGTQLSVL.

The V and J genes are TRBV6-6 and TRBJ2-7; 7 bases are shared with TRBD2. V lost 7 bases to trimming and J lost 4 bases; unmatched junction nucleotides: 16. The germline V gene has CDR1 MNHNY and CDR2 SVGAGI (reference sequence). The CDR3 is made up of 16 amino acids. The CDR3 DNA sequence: TGTGCCAGCAATTTACGTGGGGCGGGGGATGGATACGAGCAGTACTTC. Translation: CASNLRGAGDGYEQYF.

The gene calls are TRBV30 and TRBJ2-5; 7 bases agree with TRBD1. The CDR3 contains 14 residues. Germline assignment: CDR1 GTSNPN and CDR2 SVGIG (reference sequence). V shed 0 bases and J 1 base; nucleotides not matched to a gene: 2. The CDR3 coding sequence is TGTGCCTGGAGTGTGGGGGACAGCCAAGAGACCCAGTACTTC. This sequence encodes CAWSVGDSQETQYF.

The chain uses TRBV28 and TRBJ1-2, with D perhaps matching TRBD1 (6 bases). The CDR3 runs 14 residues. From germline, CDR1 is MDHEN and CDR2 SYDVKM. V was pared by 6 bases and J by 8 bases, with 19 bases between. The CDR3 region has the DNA TGTGCCAGCAGCCCGGGCGGGGGCGGTGGGGGCTACACCTTC. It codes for CASSPGGGGGGYTF.

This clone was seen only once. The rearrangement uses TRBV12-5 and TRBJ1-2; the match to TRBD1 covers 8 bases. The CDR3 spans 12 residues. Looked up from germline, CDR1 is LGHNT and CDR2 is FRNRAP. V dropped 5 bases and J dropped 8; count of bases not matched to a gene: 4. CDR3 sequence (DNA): TGTGCTAGTGGTCCGGACAGGGAGGGCTACACCTTC. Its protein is CASGPDREGYTF.

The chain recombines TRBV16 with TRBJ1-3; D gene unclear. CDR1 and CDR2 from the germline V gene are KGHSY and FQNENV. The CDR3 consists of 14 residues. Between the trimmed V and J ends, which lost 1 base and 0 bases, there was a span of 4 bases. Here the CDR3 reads CASSQYNSGNTIYF. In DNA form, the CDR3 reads TGTGCCAGCAGCCAATACAACTCTGGAAACACCATATATTTT. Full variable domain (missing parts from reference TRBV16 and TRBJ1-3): GEEVAQTPKHLVRGEGQKAKLYCAPIKGHSYVFWYQQVLKNEFKFLISFQNENVFDETGMPKERFSAKCLPNSPCSLEIQATKLEDSAVYFCASSQYNSGNTIYFGEGSWLTVV.

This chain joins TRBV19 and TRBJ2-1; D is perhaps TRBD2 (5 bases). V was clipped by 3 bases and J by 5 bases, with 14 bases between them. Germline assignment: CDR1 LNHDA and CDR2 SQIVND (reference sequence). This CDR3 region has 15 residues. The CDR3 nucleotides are TGTGCCAGTAGTATGCGGAGGATTCCCAACAATGAGCAGTTCTTC. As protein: CASSMRRIPNNEQFF.

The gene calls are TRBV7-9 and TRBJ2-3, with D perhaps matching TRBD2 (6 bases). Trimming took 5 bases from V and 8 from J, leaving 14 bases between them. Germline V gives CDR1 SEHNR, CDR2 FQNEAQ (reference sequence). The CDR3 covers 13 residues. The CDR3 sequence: CASSPIQEGTQYF. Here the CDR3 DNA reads TGTGCCAGCAGCCCCATCCAGGAGGGTACGCAGTATTTT.

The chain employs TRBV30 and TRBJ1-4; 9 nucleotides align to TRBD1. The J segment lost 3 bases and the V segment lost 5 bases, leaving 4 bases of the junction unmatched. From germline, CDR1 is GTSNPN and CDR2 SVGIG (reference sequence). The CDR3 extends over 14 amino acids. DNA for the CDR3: TGTGCCTGGTGCCGGGACAGGGCTAATGAAAAACTGTTTTTT. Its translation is CAWCRDRANEKLFF.